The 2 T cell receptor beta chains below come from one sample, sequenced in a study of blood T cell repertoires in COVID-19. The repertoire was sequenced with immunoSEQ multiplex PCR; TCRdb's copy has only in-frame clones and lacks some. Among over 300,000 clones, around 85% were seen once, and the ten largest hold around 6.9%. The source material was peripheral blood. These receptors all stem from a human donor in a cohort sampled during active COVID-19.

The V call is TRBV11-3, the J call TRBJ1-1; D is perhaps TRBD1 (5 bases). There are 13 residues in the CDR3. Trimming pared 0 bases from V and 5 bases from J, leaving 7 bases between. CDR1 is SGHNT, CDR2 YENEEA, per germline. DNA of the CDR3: TGTGCCAGCAGCTTAGATCAGGGAACTGAAGCTTTCTTT. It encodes CASSLDQGTEAFF.

The CDR3 DNA sequence: TGTGCCAGCTCGTCCTCGCGGGACAGGACGATGAACACTGAAGCTTTCTTT. This sequence encodes CASSSSRDRTMNTEAFF. The rearrangement links TRBV18 to TRBJ1-1; 8 nucleotides agree with TRBD1. The CDR3 has 17 residues. CDR1 and CDR2 from the germline V gene are KGHSH and LQKENI. V shed 6 bases, J shed 0 bases, and the junction held 12 bases outside the gene matches.